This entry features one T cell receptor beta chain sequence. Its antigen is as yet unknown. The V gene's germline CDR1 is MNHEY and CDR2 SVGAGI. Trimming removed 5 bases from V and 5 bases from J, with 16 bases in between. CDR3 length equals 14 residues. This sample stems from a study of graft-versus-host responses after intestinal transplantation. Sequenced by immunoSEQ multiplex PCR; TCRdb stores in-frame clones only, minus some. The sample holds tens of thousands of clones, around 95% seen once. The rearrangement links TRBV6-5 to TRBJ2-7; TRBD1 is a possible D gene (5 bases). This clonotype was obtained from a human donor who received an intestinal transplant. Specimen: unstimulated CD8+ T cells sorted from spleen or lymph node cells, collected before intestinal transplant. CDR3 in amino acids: CASSSQGLLNEQYF. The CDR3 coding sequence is TGTGCCAGCAGTAGCCAGGGTCTACTCAACGAGCAGTACTTC.